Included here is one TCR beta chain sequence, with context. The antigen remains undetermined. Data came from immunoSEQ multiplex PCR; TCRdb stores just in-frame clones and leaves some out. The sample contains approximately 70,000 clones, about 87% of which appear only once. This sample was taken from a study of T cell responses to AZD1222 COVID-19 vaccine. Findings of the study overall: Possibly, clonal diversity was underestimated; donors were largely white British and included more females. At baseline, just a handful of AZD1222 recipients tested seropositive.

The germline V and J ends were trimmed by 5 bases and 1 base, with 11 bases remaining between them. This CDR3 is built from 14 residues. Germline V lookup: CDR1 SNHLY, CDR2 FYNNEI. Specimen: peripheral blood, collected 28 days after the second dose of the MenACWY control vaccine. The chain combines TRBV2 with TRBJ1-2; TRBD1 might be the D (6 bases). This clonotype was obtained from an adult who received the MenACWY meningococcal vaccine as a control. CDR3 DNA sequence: TGTGCCAGCAGTCTACGACAGGATAACTATGGCTACACCTTC. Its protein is CASSLRQDNYGYTF.